Listed below are T cell receptor beta chains from one sample, sequenced in a study of blood T cell repertoires in COVID-19. The protocol was immunoSEQ multiplex PCR, while the TCRdb copy is restricted to in-frame clones and leaves out a portion. The sample carries some 150,000 clones, more than 75% recorded once. Sequences were obtained from peripheral blood. The receptors originated from a man aged 35 to 55 with acute or convalescent COVID-19. CDR3s include the opening cysteine and the closing phenylalanine or tryptophan. Fields, in order: J gene, clone size, V gene, CDR3 length, D gene, CDR3 DNA, CDR3 protein. The D gene is left open where the match is weak. Expanded clones get a size class; other rows say once, few or many, or leave the size out.

j_call: TRBJ1-1
clone_size: NA
v_call: TRBV3-1/TRBV3-2
cdr3_length: 12
d_call: NA
cdr3_nt: TGTGCCAGCAGCCAAGTTGGCTCAGAAGCTTTCTTT
cdr3_aa: CASSQVGSEAFF

j_call: TRBJ1-1
clone_size: once
v_call: TRBV27
cdr3_length: 15
d_call: TRBD1
cdr3_nt: TGTGCCAGCAGTTTATCGAACAGGGGCTGGACTGAAGCTTTCTTT
cdr3_aa: CASSLSNRGWTEAFF

j_call: TRBJ1-1
clone_size: NA
v_call: TRBV18
cdr3_length: 13
d_call: NA
cdr3_nt: TGTGCCAGCTCACCCGACATGAACACTGAAGCTTTCTTT
cdr3_aa: CASSPDMNTEAFF

j_call: TRBJ1-1
clone_size: NA
v_call: TRBV7-8
cdr3_length: 15
d_call: NA
cdr3_nt: TGTGCCAGCAGCTTAGTGTCCCCTGGAGGGCCTGAAGCTTTCTTT
cdr3_aa: CASSLVSPGGPEAFF

j_call: TRBJ2-3
clone_size: NA
v_call: TRBV4-2
cdr3_length: 16
d_call: TRBD2
cdr3_nt: TGTGCCAGCAGGGCAGACGGGACTAGCGGTACAGATACGCAGTATTTT
cdr3_aa: CASRADGTSGTDTQYF

j_call: TRBJ2-3
clone_size: NA
v_call: TRBV3-1/TRBV3-2
cdr3_length: 16
d_call: NA
cdr3_nt: TGTGCCAGCAGCCAAGACCCTTGGCTAGGCACAGATACGCAGTATTTT
cdr3_aa: CASSQDPWLGTDTQYF

j_call: TRBJ2-5
clone_size: NA
v_call: TRBV6-5
cdr3_length: 13
d_call: TRBD1
cdr3_nt: TGTGCCAGCAGTTATGGCAGGGGGGAGACCCAGTACTTC
cdr3_aa: CASSYGRGETQYF

j_call: TRBJ2-2
clone_size: NA
v_call: TRBV19
cdr3_length: 19
d_call: TRBD2
cdr3_nt: TGTGCCAGTAGCACCTACCGACTAGCGGGGGAAGTGGGGAGCGGGGAGCTGTTTTTT
cdr3_aa: CASSTYRLAGEVGSGELFF

j_call: TRBJ2-1
clone_size: NA
v_call: TRBV5-1
cdr3_length: 12
d_call: TRBD2
cdr3_nt: TGCGCCAGCAGCCTAGAGCGGGGTGAGCAGTTCTTC
cdr3_aa: CASSLERGEQFF

j_call: TRBJ1-5
clone_size: NA
v_call: TRBV19
cdr3_length: 14
d_call: NA
cdr3_nt: TGTGCCAGTAGTCAAGGACGGCTCCAGGGGCCCCAGCATTTT
cdr3_aa: CASSQGRLQGPQHF

j_call: TRBJ2-5
clone_size: NA
v_call: TRBV5-5
cdr3_length: 13
d_call: NA
cdr3_nt: TGTGCCAGCAGCCTTGGGGGCTGGGAGACCCAGTACTTC
cdr3_aa: CASSLGGWETQYF

j_call: TRBJ1-4
clone_size: NA
v_call: TRBV11-2
cdr3_length: 15
d_call: TRBD1
cdr3_nt: TGTGCCAGCAGCTCGTACAGGGGGGGGACGGGAAAACTGTTTTTT
cdr3_aa: CASSSYRGGTGKLFF

j_call: TRBJ2-3
clone_size: NA
v_call: TRBV7-6
cdr3_length: 15
d_call: TRBD2
cdr3_nt: TGTGCCAGCAGCTTAGTTAGCGGGGGGGTCGATACGCAGTATTTT
cdr3_aa: CASSLVSGGVDTQYF

j_call: TRBJ1-1
clone_size: NA
v_call: TRBV10-2
cdr3_length: 13
d_call: NA
cdr3_nt: TGCGCCAGCAGTGAAGGCAGGGTTACTGAAGCTTTCTTT
cdr3_aa: CASSEGRVTEAFF

j_call: TRBJ1-5
clone_size: NA
v_call: TRBV6-5
cdr3_length: 15
d_call: TRBD1
cdr3_nt: TGTGCCAGCAGTTGGGACAGCTCTAGCAATCAGCCCCAGCATTTT
cdr3_aa: CASSWDSSSNQPQHF

j_call: TRBJ2-3
clone_size: NA
v_call: TRBV5-1
cdr3_length: 17
d_call: TRBD1
cdr3_nt: TGCGCCAGCAGCTCCGGTTGGACAGGGGGCTACGCAGATACGCAGTATTTT
cdr3_aa: CASSSGWTGGYADTQYF

j_call: TRBJ1-1
clone_size: NA
v_call: TRBV12-3/TRBV12-4
cdr3_length: 13
d_call: TRBD1
cdr3_nt: TGTGCCAGCAGTTTGTCGACAGGGGGGGGAGCTTTCTTT
cdr3_aa: CASSLSTGGGAFF

j_call: TRBJ1-4
clone_size: NA
v_call: TRBV6-4
cdr3_length: 11
d_call: NA
cdr3_nt: TGCGGGGGGCTGAGGAATGAAAAACTGTTTTTT
cdr3_aa: CGGLRNEKLFF

j_call: TRBJ2-5
clone_size: few
v_call: TRBV18
cdr3_length: 13
d_call: NA
cdr3_nt: TGTGCCAGCCGAACAGGGATTCAAGAGACCCAGTACTTC
cdr3_aa: CASRTGIQETQYF

j_call: TRBJ1-6
clone_size: NA
v_call: TRBV3-1/TRBV3-2
cdr3_length: 16
d_call: NA
cdr3_nt: TGTGCCAGCAGCCAAGGGGGGCCAGGCGCTAATTCACCCCTCCACTTT
cdr3_aa: CASSQGGPGANSPLHF

j_call: TRBJ1-5
clone_size: few
v_call: TRBV27
cdr3_length: 15
d_call: NA
cdr3_nt: TGTGCCAGCGGTACTTACAGGGCTCGCAATCAGCCCCAGCATTTT
cdr3_aa: CASGTYRARNQPQHF

j_call: TRBJ1-1
clone_size: once
v_call: TRBV2
cdr3_length: 13
d_call: NA
cdr3_nt: TGTGCCAGCGAGCCAGGTCGGAACACTGAAGCTTTCTTT
cdr3_aa: CASEPGRNTEAFF

j_call: TRBJ2-2
clone_size: NA
v_call: TRBV27
cdr3_length: 14
d_call: TRBD1
cdr3_nt: TGTGCCAGCAGTATTACAGGGGACACCGGGGAGCTGTTTTTT
cdr3_aa: CASSITGDTGELFF